Following are 32 T cell receptor beta chains from one sample sequenced in a study of tumor-infiltrating lymphocytes in oesophageal squamous cell carcinoma. MiXCR, run by TCRdb on the PCR reads, gives a single entry per CDR3 protein. Counted here are over 20,000 distinct CDR3 sequences, about two fifths occurring once; the ten biggest clones make up more than 30%. Sequenced material: esophageal tumor tissue. The origin of the receptors is a male donor with esophageal squamous cell carcinoma.

On this clonotype itself: A much larger clone differs by one base, so this may be a read error. The chain uses TRBV11-2 and TRBJ2-4; D is possibly TRBD2 (6 bases). CDR3 length equals 15 residues. Per the germline V gene, CDR1 is SGHAT and CDR2 is FQNNGV. V was shortened by 5 bases and J by 15 bases, with 26 bases between the two germline ends. CDR3 sequence (DNA): TGTGCCAGCAGCCTCGACCAGCGACTAGGCAATGAGCGGTACTTC. This gives the protein CASSLDQRLGNERYF.

This clonotype was seen a handful of times. The chain recombines TRBV3-1 with TRBJ1-1; no firm D call. This CDR3 has 16 residues. With 0 bases removed from V and 2 bases from J, the gap between germline ends came to 13 bases. The germline V gene encodes CDR1 LGHDT and CDR2 YNNKEL (reference sequence). The CDR3 loop is CASSQDFVAVNTEAFF. As DNA, the CDR3 is TGTGCCAGCAGCCAAGATTTCGTCGCAGTCAACACTGAAGCTTTCTTT.

With respect to this clonotype: A much larger clone is a single base away; this may be a read error. The V call is TRBV28, the J call TRBJ1-5; maybe TRBD1 (5 bases). This CDR3 contains 13 residues. Germline V gene lookup returns CDR1 MDHEN and CDR2 SYDVKM. The CDR3 nucleotides read TGTGTCAGCAGCCCAGGGTTAGATCAGCCCCAGCATTTT. Translation gives CVSSPGLDQPQHF.

Points on this clonotype: At one end the junction does not follow the germline gene, possibly because of a read error. The chain links TRBV12-3 or TRBV12-4 to TRBJ2-4, with 10 bases aligning to TRBD1. This CDR3 spans 15 amino acids. CDR3 DNA sequence: TGTGCCAGCAGTCCCGGGACAGGGGTTTACTACGAGCAGTACTTT. Protein product: CASSPGTGVYYEQYF.

This clonotype was observed once. V gene TRBV7-2 combines with J gene TRBJ1-1; 8 bases are a match to TRBD1. The CDR3 length is 14 residues. V shed 5 bases, J shed 7 bases, and the junction held 9 bases outside the gene matches. Per germline, CDR1 SGHTA and CDR2 FQGNSA. The CDR3 loop is CASSQDRGVREAFF. In DNA form, the CDR3 reads TGTGCCAGCAGCCAAGACAGGGGCGTTCGTGAAGCTTTCTTT.

The CDR3 loop is CASSESTSGADEQFF. DNA for the CDR3: TGCGCCAGCAGTGAGTCGACTAGCGGGGCGGATGAGCAGTTCTTC. The chain couples TRBV10-2 to TRBJ2-1; TRBD2 agrees at 11 bases. V shed 0 bases, J shed 8 bases, and the junction held 3 bases outside the gene matches. In germline, CDR1 is WSHSY, CDR2 SAAADI. The CDR3 loop spans 15 amino acids.

There are many counts of this clonotype. A much larger clone differs from this one at a single base, so this may be a read error. The rearrangement links TRBV27 to TRBJ2-5; the match to TRBD1 covers 11 bases. V gave up 5 bases and J gave up 11 bases; unmatched junction bases: 13. Germline V gives CDR1 MNHEY, CDR2 SMNVEV (reference sequence). This CDR3 has 15 amino acids. CDR3 DNA sequence: TGTGCCAGCAGTAGAGGGACAGGGGGGTACAATGAGCAGTACTTC. Protein: CASSRGTGGYNEQYF.

This clonotype was seen more than once but under ten times. A much larger clone is a single base away; this may be a read error. The rearrangement uses TRBV12-3 or TRBV12-4 and TRBJ2-3; 8 bases are a match to TRBD1. J gave up 14 bases and V 6 bases, and 19 bases lay outside the gene matches. This CDR3 contains 15 residues. Written as DNA, the CDR3 is TGTGCCAGCAGCCAGGGGGCTCAGAACACCGGGGAGCTGTATTTT. Its protein product is CASSQGAQNTGELYF.

The J gene is TRBJ2-3, the V gene TRBV7-6; D might be TRBD1 (6 bases). Germline loops: CDR1 SGHVS, CDR2 FNYEAQ. V lost 5 bases, J lost 6 bases, and 18 bases lay in between. The CDR3 consists of 15 residues. CDR3 DNA sequence: TGTGCCAGCAGCCAGTGGCTAGGCCAGGGGGATACGCAGTATTTT. Its translation: CASSQWLGQGDTQYF.

This clonotype has at least ten counts. This chain connects TRBV4-2 to TRBJ2-1; 11 bases map to TRBD2. The CDR3 consists of 15 residues. The germline V gene has CDR1 LGHNA and CDR2 YNFKEQ. The V segment lost 4 bases and the J segment 4 bases; nucleotides outside the gene matches: 3. CDR3: CASSRLAGLYNEQFF. The CDR3 nucleotides are TGTGCCAGCAGCCGACTAGCGGGACTTTACAATGAGCAGTTCTTC.

This clonotype was counted between two and nine times. V and J are TRBV7-3 and TRBJ2-1; TRBD2 aligns across 13 bases. Germline lookup yields CDR1 SGHTA and CDR2 FQGTGA. This CDR3 is built from 14 residues. V lost 6 bases to trimming and J lost 5 bases; unmatched junction nucleotides: 1. The CDR3 DNA sequence: TGTGCCAGCAGACTAGCGGGAGGGAACAATGAGCAGTTCTTC. This encodes CASRLAGGNNEQFF.

This clonotype was observed a few times. The chain couples TRBV6-1 to TRBJ2-1; TRBD1 matches 10 bases. The DNA end lines up better with TRBJ2-7; the J call may be wrong. This CDR3 is built from 13 residues. CDR1 is MNHNS and CDR2 is SASEGT in the germline V gene. CDR3 region: CASSRQGANEQYF. The CDR3 DNA reads as TGTGCCAGCAGCAGACAGGGGGCCAACGAGCAGTACTTC.

The rearrangement joins TRBV7-6 to TRBJ2-1, with D perhaps matching TRBD1 (5 bases). The CDR3 runs 12 residues. Trimming shortened V by 5 bases and J by 7 bases, and 9 bases separated the two germline ends. CDR1 is SGHVS, CDR2 FNYEAQ, per germline. CDR3: CASSPQDNEQFF. The DNA of the CDR3 is TGTGCCAGCAGCCCACAGGATAATGAGCAGTTCTTC.

This clonotype was found a few times. A much larger clone sits a single nucleotide away, making a read error possible. This chain connects TRBV12-3 or TRBV12-4 to TRBJ2-1; D may be TRBD2 (6 bases). The J call may be mistaken, given a closer DNA end match to TRBJ2-7. The CDR3 covers 15 residues. CDR3 in amino acids: CASGALAGSYNEQYF. As DNA, the CDR3 is TGTGCCAGCGGTGCGTTGGCGGGATCCTACAATGAGCAGTACTTC.

To note about this clonotype: It is likely a read error, because the conserved phenylalanine at the end of the CDR3 is missing. The limits of the CDR3 on the DNA are not certain, so only TCRdb's listed CDR3 is given. This chain joins TRBV6-8 and TRBJ2-5; the tabulated D call, TRBD1, remains unverified against the DNA. The CDR3 is made up of 17 amino acids, end residues included. Germline values: CDR1 MNHGY, CDR2 SAAAGT. The CDR3 is CASSGGQGTAYGYTFGS.

CDR3 coding DNA: TGTGCCAGCAGTTTATTCCCACAGGGAACTGAAGCTTTCTTT. Protein: CASSLFPQGTEAFF. The chain is built from TRBV27 and TRBJ1-1; a weak D match, TRBD1 (6 bases). CDR1 and CDR2 (germline): MNHEY, SMNVEV (reference sequence). This CDR3 is 14 amino acids long. Trimming took 1 base from V and 5 from J, leaving 11 bases between them.

The J gene is TRBJ2-5, the V gene TRBV7-8; D might be TRBD1 (6 bases). This CDR3 region has 15 residues. CDR1 and CDR2 from the germline V gene are SGHVS and FQNEAQ. V was cut by 3 bases and J by 4 bases, with 15 bases left in between. The CDR3, as DNA: TGTGCCAGCAGCTTCCGGGACAAGGGTTTAGAGACCCAGTACTTC. It encodes CASSFRDKGLETQYF.

Many counts were recorded for this clonotype. J is TRBJ2-3 and V is TRBV11-3; 10 bases fit TRBD2. Germline V lookup: CDR1 SGHNT, CDR2 YENEEA. CDR3 size: 15 residues. V dropped 4 bases and J dropped 6; count of bases not matched to a gene: 7. CDR3 in amino acids: CASSSSSGRMDTQYF. The CDR3 nucleotides are TGTGCCAGCAGCTCCTCTAGCGGGAGAATGGATACGCAGTATTTT.

The chain employs TRBV5-4 and TRBJ2-4; 8 bases match TRBD1. The DNA end is a closer match to TRBJ2-7, so the J assignment may be wrong. Germline V gene lookup returns CDR1 SGHNT and CDR2 YYREEE (reference sequence). This CDR3 has 15 residues. CDR3 amino acids: CASSIGTGGRYEQYF. The CDR3 coding sequence is TGTGCCAGCAGCATAGGGACAGGTGGACGCTACGAGCAGTACTTC.

Only a few counts were recorded for this clonotype. The rearrangement links TRBV2 to TRBJ2-4, with TRBD2 as a possible D gene (5 bases). The germline V gene encodes CDR1 SNHLY and CDR2 FYNNEI. Trimming removed 2 bases at V and 3 bases at J, with 8 bases between. This CDR3 contains 14 residues. DNA of the CDR3: TGTGCCAGCAGTGAACGGGAAGGCAAAAACATTCAGTACTTC. Protein product: CASSEREGKNIQYF.

In this sample, this clonotype turned up a few times. The final CDR3 position lacks the conserved phenylalanine or tryptophan, pointing to a likely read error. It is unclear where the CDR3 begins or ends on the DNA, so no DNA is shown, and the CDR3 is as TCRdb lists it. The chain has TRBV28 and TRBJ2-7; the D segment call TRBD1 is taken from the table without a DNA check. Germline V CDR1 and CDR2: MDHEN, SYDVKM. A total of 16 residues make up the CDR3, ends included. This chain's CDR3 is CASSLGWQGMGYTFGS.

This clonotype ranks as medium-sized (0.01 to 0.1%). The chain combines TRBV7-8 with TRBJ2-7; 11 bases agree with TRBD1. The germline gives CDR1 SGHVS, CDR2 FQNEAQ. The CDR3 runs 16 residues. Trimming cost V 5 bases and J 2 bases; bases outside gene matches: 8. Here the CDR3 reads CASSPPGQGGTYEQYF. Here the CDR3 DNA reads TGTGCCAGCAGCCCGCCGGGACAGGGGGGAACCTACGAGCAGTACTTC.

This clonotype has a count of ten or more. V usage is TRBV5-6 and J usage is TRBJ2-1, with 7 nucleotides matching TRBD2. J gave up 7 bases and V 5 bases, and 9 bases lay outside the gene matches. The CDR3 spans 14 residues. Germline lookup yields CDR1 SGHDT and CDR2 YYEEEE. The CDR3 is CASRVGPGGNEQFF. DNA for the CDR3: TGTGCCAGCAGAGTGGGGCCGGGAGGAAATGAGCAGTTCTTC.

As for this clonotype: Because it lacks the conserved phenylalanine or tryptophan at the end, this CDR3 is likely a read error. The DNA is left out, because the CDR3 cannot be placed on it with certainty; the CDR3 is given as TCRdb lists it. J is TRBJ2-5 and V is TRBV7-6; TRBD2, the table's D call, lacks a check against the DNA. The germline V gene encodes CDR1 SGHVS and CDR2 FNYEAQ. The CDR3 is 18 residues long, ends included. CDR3 in amino acids: CASSSGSGQGPYEQYFGN.

This rearrangement joins TRBV6-2 or TRBV6-3 to TRBJ2-1; no clear D gene. TRBJ2-7 explains the end of the DNA better; the J call may be wrong. CDR1 and CDR2 from the germline V gene are MNHEY and SVGEGT. CDR3 length equals 15 residues. The CDR3 loop is CASSHKDPSYNEQYF. CDR3 nucleotide sequence: TGTGCCAGCAGTCACAAAGACCCTTCATACAATGAGCAGTACTTC.

The chain uses TRBV4-2 and TRBJ2-3; perhaps TRBD2 as D (8 bases). The CDR3 totals 16 residues. Per the germline V gene, CDR1 is LGHNA and CDR2 is YNFKEQ. V lost 4 bases to trimming and J lost 2 bases, with 16 bases between them. The CDR3 protein is CASSPGGLGPTDTQYF. The CDR3 DNA is TGTGCCAGCAGCCCAGGGGGACTAGGTCCCACAGATACGCAGTATTTT.

This clonotype has a handful of counts. The rearrangement uses TRBV18 and TRBJ1-4; D call uncertain. V was trimmed by 3 bases and J by 0 bases, leaving 5 bases between them. The CDR3 is 14 residues long. The germline CDR1 and CDR2 sequences are KGHSH and LQKENI. In nucleotides, the CDR3 is TGTGCCAGCTCACCCGAAACAACTAATGAAAAACTGTTTTTT. It encodes CASSPETTNEKLFF.

The rearrangement joins TRBV24-1 to TRBJ2-1; 14 positions match TRBD2. The CDR3 spans 18 residues. V was pared by 4 bases and J by 8 bases, with 12 bases of the junction left unmatched. Germline V CDR1 and CDR2: KGHDR, SFDVKD. The DNA for the CDR3 is TGTGCCACCAGTGACTCCGGGACTAGCGGGGGCCTGGGGTATGAGCAGTTCTTC. As protein: CATSDSGTSGGLGYEQFF.

In this sample, this clonotype turned up many times. The chain has TRBV7-2 and TRBJ2-1; 9 nucleotides agree with TRBD2. Germline values: CDR1 SGHTA, CDR2 FQGNSA. Unmatched junction bases numbered 12, after V lost 1 base and J lost 8 bases. The CDR3 loop spans 17 amino acids. The CDR3 is CASSLVGGGAIIDEQFF. Written as DNA, the CDR3 is TGTGCCAGCAGCTTAGTAGGCGGGGGGGCCATTATCGATGAGCAGTTCTTC.

The chain joins TRBV30 to TRBJ1-1; TRBD1 matches at 8 bases. V shed 2 bases, J shed 4 bases, and the junction held 6 bases outside the gene matches. This CDR3 contains 14 residues. Germline assignment: CDR1 GTSNPN and CDR2 SVGIG (reference sequence). In DNA form, the CDR3 reads TGTGCCTGGAGTTGGACAGGGCTCGGCACTGAAGCTTTCTTT. Protein: CAWSWTGLGTEAFF. The whole variable domain, filled in from reference TRBV30 and TRBJ1-1, reads SQTIHQWPATLVQPVGSPLSLECTVEGTSNPNLYWYRQAAGRGLQLLFYSVGIGQISSEVPQNLSASRPQDRQFILSSKKLLLSDSGFYLCAWSWTGLGTEAFFGQGTRLTVV.

This clonotype appeared many times. The CDR3 is CASLGGWHTEAFF. In nucleotides, the CDR3 is TGTGCCAGCTTGGGGGGGTGGCACACTGAAGCTTTCTTT. The rearrangement uses TRBV11-2 and TRBJ1-1, with a weak D call TRBD1 (5 bases). The CDR3 has 13 residues. V was clipped by 8 bases and J by 3 bases, with 13 bases between them. Germline V gene sequence: CDR1 SGHAT, CDR2 FQNNGV.

CDR3 coding DNA: TGCAGTGCTCTCTCGTTCGATGAGCAGTTCTTC. Residues: CSALSFDEQFF. The V call is TRBV20-1, the J call TRBJ2-1; no clear D. Trimming removed 5 bases from V and 8 bases from J, with 10 bases in between. Per germline, CDR1 DFQATT and CDR2 SNEGSKA (reference sequence). This CDR3 has 11 residues.